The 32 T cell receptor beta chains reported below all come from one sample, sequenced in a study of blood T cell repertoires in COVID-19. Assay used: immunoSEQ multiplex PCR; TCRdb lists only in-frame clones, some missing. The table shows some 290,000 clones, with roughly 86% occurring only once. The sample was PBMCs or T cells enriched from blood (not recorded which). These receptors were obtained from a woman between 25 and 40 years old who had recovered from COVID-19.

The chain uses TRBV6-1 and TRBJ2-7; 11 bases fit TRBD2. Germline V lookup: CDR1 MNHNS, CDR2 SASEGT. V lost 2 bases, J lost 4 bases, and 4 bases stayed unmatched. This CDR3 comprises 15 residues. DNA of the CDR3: TGTGCCAGCAGTGAACCTACTAGCGGGAGTTACGAGCAGTACTTC. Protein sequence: CASSEPTSGSYEQYF.

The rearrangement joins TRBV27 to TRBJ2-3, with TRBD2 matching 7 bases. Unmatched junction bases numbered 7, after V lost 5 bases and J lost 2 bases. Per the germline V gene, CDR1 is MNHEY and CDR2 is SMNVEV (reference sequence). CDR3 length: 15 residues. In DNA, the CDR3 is TGTGCCAGCAGTCGGTACGGGGACTACACAGATACGCAGTATTTT. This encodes CASSRYGDYTDTQYF.

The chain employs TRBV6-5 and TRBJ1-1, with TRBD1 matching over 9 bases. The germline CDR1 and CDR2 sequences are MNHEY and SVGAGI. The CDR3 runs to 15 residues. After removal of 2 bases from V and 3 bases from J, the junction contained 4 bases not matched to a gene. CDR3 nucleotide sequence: TGTGCCAGCAGTTACCGGAGGACAGGGGACACTGAAGCTTTCTTT. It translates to CASSYRRTGDTEAFF.

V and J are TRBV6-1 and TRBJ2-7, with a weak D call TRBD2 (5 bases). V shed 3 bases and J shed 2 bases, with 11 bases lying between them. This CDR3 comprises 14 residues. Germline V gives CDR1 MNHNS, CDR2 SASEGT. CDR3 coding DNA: TGTGCCAGCAGTGACAGACTAAATACCTACGAGCAGTACTTC. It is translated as CASSDRLNTYEQYF.

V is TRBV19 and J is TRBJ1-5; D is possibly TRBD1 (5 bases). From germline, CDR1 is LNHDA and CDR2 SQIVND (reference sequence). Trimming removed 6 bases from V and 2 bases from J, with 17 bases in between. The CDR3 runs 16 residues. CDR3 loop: CASREGLRGGNQPQHF. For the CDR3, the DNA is TGTGCCAGTAGGGAGGGGCTTAGGGGAGGCAATCAGCCCCAGCATTTT. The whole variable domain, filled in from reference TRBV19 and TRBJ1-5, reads DGGITQSPKYLFRKEGQNVTLSCEQNLNHDAMYWYRQDPGQGLRLIYYSQIVNDFQKGDIAEGYSVSREKKESFPLTVTSAQKNPTAFYLCASREGLRGGNQPQHFGDGTRLSIL.

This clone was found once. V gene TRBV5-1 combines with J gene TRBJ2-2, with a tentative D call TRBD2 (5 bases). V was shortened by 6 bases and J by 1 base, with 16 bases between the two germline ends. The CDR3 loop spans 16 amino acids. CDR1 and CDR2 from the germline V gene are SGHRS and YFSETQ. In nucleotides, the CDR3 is TGCGCCAGCACCACCGGGGTGGTGGGGAACACCGGGGAGCTGTTTTTT. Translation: CASTTGVVGNTGELFF.

In DNA, the CDR3 is TGTGCCAGCAGTAGTCTCCGGTTAGCCTACGAGCAGTACTTC. It codes for CASSSLRLAYEQYF. V usage is TRBV2 and J usage is TRBJ2-7; no reliable D call. The germline V gene has CDR1 SNHLY and CDR2 FYNNEI. V was pared by 5 bases and J by 2 bases, with 13 bases between. The CDR3 is 14 residues long. Using reference TRBV2 and TRBJ2-7 for the parts outside the CDR3, the full variable domain is EPEVTQTPSHQVTQMGQEVILRCVPISNHLYFYWYRQILGQKVEFLVSFYNNEISEKSEIFDDQFSVERPDGSNFTLKIRSTKLEDSAMYFCASSSLRLAYEQYFGPGTRLTVT.

This CDR3 reads CASSTPKSGYTF. The CDR3 DNA follows: TGTGCCAGCTCAACGCCTAAGAGCGGCTACACCTTC. The rearrangement uses TRBV18 and TRBJ1-2; no clear D gene. The CDR3 consists of 12 residues. Trimming pared 5 bases from V and 8 bases from J, leaving 12 bases between. Germline V lookup: CDR1 KGHSH, CDR2 LQKENI.

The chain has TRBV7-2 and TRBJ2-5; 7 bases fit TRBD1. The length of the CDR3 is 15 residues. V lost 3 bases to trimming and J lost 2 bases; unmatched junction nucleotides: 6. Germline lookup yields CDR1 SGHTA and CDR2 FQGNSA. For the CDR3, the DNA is TGTGCCAGCAGCTTGGTCTCGACAGGGCAAGAGACCCAGTACTTC. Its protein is CASSLVSTGQETQYF.

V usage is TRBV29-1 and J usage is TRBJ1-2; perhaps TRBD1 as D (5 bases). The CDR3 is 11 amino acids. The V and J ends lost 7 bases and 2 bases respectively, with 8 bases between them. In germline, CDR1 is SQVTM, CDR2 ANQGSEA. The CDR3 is CSGQGNYGYTF. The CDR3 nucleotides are TGCAGCGGGCAGGGAAACTATGGCTACACCTTC. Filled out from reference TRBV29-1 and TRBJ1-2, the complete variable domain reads SAVISQKPSRDICQRGTSLTIQCQVDSQVTMMFWYRQQPGQSLTLIATANQGSEATYESGFVIDKFPISRPNLTFSTLTVSNMSPEDSSIYLCSGQGNYGYTFGSGTRLTVV.

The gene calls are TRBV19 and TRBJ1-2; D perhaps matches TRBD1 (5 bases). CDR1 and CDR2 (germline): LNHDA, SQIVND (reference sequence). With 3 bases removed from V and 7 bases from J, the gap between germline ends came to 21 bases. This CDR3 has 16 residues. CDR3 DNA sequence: TGTGCCAGTAGTATGTCCGGGGGATCAGTTGTCGGTGGCTACACCTTC. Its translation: CASSMSGGSVVGGYTF.

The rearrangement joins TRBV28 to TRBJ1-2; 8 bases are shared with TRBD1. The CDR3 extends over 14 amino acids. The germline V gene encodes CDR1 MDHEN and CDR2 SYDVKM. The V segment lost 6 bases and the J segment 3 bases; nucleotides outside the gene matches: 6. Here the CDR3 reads CASSSGGADYGYTF. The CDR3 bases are TGTGCCAGCAGCTCAGGGGGCGCGGACTATGGCTACACCTTC.

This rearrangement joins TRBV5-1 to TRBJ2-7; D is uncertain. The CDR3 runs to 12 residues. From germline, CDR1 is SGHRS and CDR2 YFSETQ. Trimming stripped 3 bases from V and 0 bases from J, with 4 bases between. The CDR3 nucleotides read TGCGCCAGCAGCTCGAGCTCCTACGAGCAGTACTTC. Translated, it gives CASSSSSYEQYF.

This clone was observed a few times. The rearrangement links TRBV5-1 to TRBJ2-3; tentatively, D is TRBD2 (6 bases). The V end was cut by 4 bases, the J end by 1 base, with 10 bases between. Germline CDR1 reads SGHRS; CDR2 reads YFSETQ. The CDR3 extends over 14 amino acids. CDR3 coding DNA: TGCGCCAGCAGCCTACCTAGCGGCACAGATACGCAGTATTTT. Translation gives CASSLPSGTDTQYF.

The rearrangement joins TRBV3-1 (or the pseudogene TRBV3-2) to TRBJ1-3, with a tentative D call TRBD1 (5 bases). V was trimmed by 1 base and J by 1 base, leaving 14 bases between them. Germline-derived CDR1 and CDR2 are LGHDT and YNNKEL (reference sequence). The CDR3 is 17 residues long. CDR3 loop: CASSQVYRGLSGNTIYF. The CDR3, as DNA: TGTGCCAGCAGCCAAGTATATAGGGGTCTATCTGGAAACACCATATATTTT.

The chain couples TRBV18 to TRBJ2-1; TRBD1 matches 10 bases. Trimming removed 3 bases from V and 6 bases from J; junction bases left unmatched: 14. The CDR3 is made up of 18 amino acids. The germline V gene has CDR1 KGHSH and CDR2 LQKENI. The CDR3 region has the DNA TGTGCCAGCTCACCCAACCAAATAAGGACAGGGGGGTCCAATGAGCAGTTCTTC. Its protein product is CASSPNQIRTGGSNEQFF. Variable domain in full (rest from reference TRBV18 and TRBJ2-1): NAGVMQNPRHLVRRRGQEARLRCSPMKGHSHVYWYRQLPEEGLKFMVYLQKENIIDESGMPKERFSAEFPKEGPSILRIQQVVRGDSAAYFCASSPNQIRTGGSNEQFFGPGTRLTVL.

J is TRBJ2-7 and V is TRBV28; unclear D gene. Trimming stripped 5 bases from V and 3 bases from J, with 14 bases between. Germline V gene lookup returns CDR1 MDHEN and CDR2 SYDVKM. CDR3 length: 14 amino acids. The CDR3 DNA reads TGTGCCAGCAGTAGCCCATTTCACAGCTACGAGCAGTACTTC. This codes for CASSSPFHSYEQYF.

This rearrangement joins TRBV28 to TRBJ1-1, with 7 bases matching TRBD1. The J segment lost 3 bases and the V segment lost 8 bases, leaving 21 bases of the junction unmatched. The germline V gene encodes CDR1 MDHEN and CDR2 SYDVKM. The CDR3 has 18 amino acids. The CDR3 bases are TGTGCCAGCGGCTCGCGGGGCAGGGGGACCTTTAGGCACACTGAAGCTTTCTTT. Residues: CASGSRGRGTFRHTEAFF.

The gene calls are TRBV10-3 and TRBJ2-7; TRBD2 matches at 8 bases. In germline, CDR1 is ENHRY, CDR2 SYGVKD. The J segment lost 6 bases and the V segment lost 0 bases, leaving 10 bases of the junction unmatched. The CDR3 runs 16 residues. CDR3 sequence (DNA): TGTGCCATCAGTGAGTCAGGGGTACGGGGGGGAGGCGAGCAGTACTTC. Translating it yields CAISESGVRGGGEQYF.

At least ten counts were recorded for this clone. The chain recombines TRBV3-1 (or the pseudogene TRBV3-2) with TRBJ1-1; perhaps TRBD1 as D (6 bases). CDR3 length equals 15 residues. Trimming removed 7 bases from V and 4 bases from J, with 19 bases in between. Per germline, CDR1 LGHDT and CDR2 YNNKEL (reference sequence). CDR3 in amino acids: CASTRGTAGATEAFF. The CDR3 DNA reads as TGTGCCAGCACCCGGGGAACGGCGGGGGCCACTGAAGCTTTCTTT.

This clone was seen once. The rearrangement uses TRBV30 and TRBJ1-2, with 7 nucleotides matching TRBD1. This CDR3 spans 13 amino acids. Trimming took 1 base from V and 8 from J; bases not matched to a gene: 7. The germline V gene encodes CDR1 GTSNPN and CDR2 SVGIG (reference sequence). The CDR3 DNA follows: TGTGCCTGGAGTGACAGGGGATTTGTCGGCTACACCTTC. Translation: CAWSDRGFVGYTF. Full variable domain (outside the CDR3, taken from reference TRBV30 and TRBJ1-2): SQTIHQWPATLVQPVGSPLSLECTVEGTSNPNLYWYRQAAGRGLQLLFYSVGIGQISSEVPQNLSASRPQDRQFILSSKKLLLSDSGFYLCAWSDRGFVGYTFGSGTRLTVV.

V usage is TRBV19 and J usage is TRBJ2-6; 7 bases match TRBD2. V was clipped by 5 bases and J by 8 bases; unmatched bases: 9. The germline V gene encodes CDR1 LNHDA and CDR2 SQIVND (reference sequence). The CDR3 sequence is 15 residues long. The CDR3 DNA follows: TGTGCCAGTAGTCCACGGGACTACGGAACCAACGTCCTGACTTTC. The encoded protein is CASSPRDYGTNVLTF.

The CDR3 nucleotides are TGTGCCAGCAGTTACTCGTCCCTATATCAGCCCCAGCATTTT. It codes for CASSYSSLYQPQHF. The chain has TRBV6-2 or TRBV6-3 and TRBJ1-5, with D unclear. The CDR3 has 14 residues. Trimming took 0 bases from V and 5 from J, leaving 8 bases between them. Germline loops: CDR1 MNHEY, CDR2 SVGEGT.

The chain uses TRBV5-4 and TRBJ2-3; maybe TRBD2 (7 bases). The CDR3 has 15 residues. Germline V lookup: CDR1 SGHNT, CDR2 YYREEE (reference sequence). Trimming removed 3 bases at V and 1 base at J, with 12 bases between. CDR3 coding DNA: TGTGCCAGCAGCTGGGGGGCGGGAGGCACAGATACGCAGTATTTT. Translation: CASSWGAGGTDTQYF.

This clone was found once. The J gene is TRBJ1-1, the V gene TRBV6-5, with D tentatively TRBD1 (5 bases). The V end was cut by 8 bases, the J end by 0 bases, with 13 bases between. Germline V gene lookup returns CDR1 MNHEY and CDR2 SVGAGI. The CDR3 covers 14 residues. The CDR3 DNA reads TGTGCCAGCCCCGTCGGGGGTATGAACACTGAAGCTTTCTTT. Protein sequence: CASPVGGMNTEAFF.

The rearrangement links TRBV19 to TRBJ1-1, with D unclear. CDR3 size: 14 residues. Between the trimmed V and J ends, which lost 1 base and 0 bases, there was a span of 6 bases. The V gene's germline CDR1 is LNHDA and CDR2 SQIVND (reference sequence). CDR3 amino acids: CASSIVGLNTEAFF. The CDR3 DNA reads TGTGCCAGTAGTATAGTTGGGCTGAACACTGAAGCTTTCTTT. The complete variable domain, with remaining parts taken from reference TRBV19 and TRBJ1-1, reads DGGITQSPKYLFRKEGQNVTLSCEQNLNHDAMYWYRQDPGQGLRLIYYSQIVNDFQKGDIAEGYSVSREKKESFPLTVTSAQKNPTAFYLCASSIVGLNTEAFFGQGTRLTVV.

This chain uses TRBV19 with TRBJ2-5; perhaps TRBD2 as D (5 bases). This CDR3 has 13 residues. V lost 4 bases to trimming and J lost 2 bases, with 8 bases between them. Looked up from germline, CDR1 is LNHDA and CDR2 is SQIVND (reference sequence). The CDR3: CASSRGIQETQYF. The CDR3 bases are TGTGCCAGTAGTAGAGGGATACAAGAGACCCAGTACTTC.

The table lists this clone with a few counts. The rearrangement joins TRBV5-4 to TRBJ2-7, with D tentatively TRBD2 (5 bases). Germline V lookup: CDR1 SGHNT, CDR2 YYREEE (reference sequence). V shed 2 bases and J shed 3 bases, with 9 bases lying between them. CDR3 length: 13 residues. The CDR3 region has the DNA TGTGCCAGCAGCTTTTTAGGACTCTACGAGCAGTACTTC. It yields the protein CASSFLGLYEQYF. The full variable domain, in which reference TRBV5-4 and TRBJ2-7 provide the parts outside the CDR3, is ETGVTQSPTHLIKTRGQQVTLRCSSQSGHNTVSWYQQALGQGPQFIFQYYREEENGRGNFPPRFSGLQFPNYSSELNVNALELDDSALYLCASSFLGLYEQYFGPGTRLTVT.

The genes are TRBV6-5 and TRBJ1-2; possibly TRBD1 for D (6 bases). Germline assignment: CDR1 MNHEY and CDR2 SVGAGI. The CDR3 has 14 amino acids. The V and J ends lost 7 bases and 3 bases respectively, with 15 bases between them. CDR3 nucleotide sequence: TGTGCCAGCATCGCCGGGACAACCCACTATGGCTACACCTTC. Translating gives CASIAGTTHYGYTF.

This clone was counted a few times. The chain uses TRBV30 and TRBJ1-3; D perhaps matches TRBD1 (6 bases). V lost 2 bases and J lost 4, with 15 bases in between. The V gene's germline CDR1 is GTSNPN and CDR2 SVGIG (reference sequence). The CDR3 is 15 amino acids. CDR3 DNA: TGTGCCTGGAGTCTTGGGGGCGCAGAGGGAAACACCATATATTTT. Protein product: CAWSLGGAEGNTIYF.

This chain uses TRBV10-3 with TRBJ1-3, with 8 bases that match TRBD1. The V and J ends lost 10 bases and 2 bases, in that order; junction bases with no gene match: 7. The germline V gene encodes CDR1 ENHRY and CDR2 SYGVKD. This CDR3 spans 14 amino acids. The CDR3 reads CATVGQEAGNTIYF. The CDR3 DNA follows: TGTGCCACGGTGGGACAGGAAGCTGGAAACACCATATATTTT.

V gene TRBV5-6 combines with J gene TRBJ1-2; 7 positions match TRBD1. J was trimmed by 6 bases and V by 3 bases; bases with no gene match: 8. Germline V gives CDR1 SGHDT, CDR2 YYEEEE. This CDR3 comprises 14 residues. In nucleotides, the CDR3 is TGTGCCAGCAGCTCAATGACAGGGCAGGATGGCTACACCTTC. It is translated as CASSSMTGQDGYTF.